The sequence of this T cell receptor (beta chain) was determined in a study of early T cells in non-severe SARS-CoV-2 infection. Study-level background: Sequencing of bulk RNA from unsorted whole blood was done, without chain pairing.

Each CDR3 protein gets one entry after TCRdb re-called the 5' RACE reads with MiXCR. The sample includes some 16,000 distinct CDR3 sequences, approximately 4.8% of them seen just once. The table lists this clonotype with many counts. Germline V gives CDR1 KGHDR, CDR2 SFDVKD. The CDR3 runs 15 residues. Trimming at V came to 4 bases and at J to 5 bases, leaving 7 bases not matched to a gene. Source material: whole blood. V gene TRBV24-1 combines with J gene TRBJ2-1; 7 bases line up with TRBD2. This TCR derives from an adult who was a healthcare worker with PCR-confirmed SARS-CoV-2 infection or an uninfected control (not recorded which). The CDR3 protein is CATSDRGLGNNEQFF. The CDR3 region has the DNA TGTGCCACCAGTGACCGTGGACTAGGGAACAATGAGCAGTTCTTC.